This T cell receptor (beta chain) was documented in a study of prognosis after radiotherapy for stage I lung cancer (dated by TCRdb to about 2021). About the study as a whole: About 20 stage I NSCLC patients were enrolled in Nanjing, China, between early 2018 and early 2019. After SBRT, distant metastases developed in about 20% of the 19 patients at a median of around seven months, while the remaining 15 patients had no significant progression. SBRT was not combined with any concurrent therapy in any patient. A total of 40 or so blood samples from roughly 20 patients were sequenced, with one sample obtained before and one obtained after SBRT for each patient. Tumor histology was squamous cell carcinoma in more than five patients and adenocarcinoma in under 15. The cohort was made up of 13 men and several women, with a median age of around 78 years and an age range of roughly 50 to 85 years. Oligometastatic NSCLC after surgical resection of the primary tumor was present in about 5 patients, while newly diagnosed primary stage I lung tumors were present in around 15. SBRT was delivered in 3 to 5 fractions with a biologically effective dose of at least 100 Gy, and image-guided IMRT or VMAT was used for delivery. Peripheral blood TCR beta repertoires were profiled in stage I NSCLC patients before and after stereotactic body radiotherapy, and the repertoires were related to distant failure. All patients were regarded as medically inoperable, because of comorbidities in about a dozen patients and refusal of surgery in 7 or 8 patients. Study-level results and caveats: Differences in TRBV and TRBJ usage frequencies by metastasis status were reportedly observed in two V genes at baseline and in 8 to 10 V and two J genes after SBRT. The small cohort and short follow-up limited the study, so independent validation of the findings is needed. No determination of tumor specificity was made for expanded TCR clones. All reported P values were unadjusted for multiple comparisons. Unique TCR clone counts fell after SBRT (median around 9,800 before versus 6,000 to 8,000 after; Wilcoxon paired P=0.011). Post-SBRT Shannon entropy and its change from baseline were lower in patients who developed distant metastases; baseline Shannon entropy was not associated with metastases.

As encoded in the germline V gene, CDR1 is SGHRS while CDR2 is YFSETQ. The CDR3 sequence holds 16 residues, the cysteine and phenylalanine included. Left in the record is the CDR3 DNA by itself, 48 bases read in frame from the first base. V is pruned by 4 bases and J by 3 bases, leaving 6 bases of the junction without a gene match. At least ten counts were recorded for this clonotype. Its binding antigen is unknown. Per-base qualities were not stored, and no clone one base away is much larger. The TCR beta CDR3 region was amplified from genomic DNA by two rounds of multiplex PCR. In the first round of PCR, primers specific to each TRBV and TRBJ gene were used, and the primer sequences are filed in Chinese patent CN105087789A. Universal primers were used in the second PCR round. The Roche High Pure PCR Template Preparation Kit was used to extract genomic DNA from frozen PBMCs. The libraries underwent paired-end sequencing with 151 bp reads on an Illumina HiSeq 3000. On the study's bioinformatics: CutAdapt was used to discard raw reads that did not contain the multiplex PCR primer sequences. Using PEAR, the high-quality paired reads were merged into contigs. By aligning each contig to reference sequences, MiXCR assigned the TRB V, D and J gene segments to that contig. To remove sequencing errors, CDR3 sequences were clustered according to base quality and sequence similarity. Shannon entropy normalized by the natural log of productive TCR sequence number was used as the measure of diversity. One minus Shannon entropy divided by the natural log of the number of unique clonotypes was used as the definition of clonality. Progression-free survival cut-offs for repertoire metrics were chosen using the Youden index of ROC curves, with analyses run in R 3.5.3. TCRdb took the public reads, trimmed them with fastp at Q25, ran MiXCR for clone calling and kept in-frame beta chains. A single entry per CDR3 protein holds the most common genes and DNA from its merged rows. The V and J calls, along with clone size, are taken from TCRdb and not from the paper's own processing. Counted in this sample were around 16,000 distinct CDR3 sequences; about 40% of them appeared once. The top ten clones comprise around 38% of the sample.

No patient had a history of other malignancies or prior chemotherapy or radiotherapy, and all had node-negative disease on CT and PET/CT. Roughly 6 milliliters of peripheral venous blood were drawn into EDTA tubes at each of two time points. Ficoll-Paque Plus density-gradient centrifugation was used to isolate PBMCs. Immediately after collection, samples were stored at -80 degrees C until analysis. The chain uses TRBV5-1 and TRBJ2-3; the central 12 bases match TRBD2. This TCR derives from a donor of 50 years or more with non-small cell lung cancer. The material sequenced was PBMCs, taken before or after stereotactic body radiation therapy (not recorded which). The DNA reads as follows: TGCGCCAGCAGCCCCACTAGCGGGGGGCTTACAGATACGCAGTATTTT. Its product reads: CASSPTSGGLTDTQYF.